This T cell receptor beta chain was identified in a study of response to subunit inactivated influenza vaccine. TCRdb reprocessed the RT-PCR reads via MiXCR and lists one record per CDR3 protein. The table has about 650,000 distinct CDR3 sequences, 14% seen once. Germline trimming cut 5 bases from V and 9 bases from J; bases unmatched to any gene: 9. The germline CDR1 and CDR2 sequences are MGHRA and YSYEKL. The CDR3 loop spans 15 amino acids. The chain carries TRBV4-1 and TRBJ2-1, with 11 bases aligning to TRBD1. The sequence was collected from a man in his forties or fifties who received an inactivated influenza vaccine. The source material was PBMCs from blood, sampled about 14 days before vaccination. The CDR3 DNA is TGCGCCAGCAGCTACGGGACAGGGGGATGGGGTGAGCAGTTCTTC. Translation: CASSYGTGGWGEQFF.